What follows are 25 T cell receptor beta chains derived from one specimen sequenced in a study of metastatic and nonmetastatic thyroid tumors (dated by TCRdb to about 2020). The library was prepared using PCR. Sequencing was carried out with an Illumina HiSeq 4000. Starting from the raw public reads, TCRdb applied fastp trimming at Q25, assembled clones with MiXCR and retained in-frame beta chains. The sample data list tens of thousands of clones, and around 20% of these were observed just once. The top ten hold about 43% of the sample. No treatment had been received by any patient before thyroid surgery. Sample: blood. All receptors derive from a female donor with papillary thyroid cancer or a benign thyroid nodule (not recorded which). Some clones in this sample may be carry-over from other donors' samples.

This clone appeared a few times. This chain uses TRBV9 with TRBJ2-7; D remains ambiguous. This CDR3 region has 14 residues. Trimming removed 3 bases at V and 6 bases at J, with 16 bases between. Germline-derived CDR1 and CDR2 are SGDLS and YYNGEE. In nucleotides, the CDR3 is TGTGCCAGCAGCGAAGGGCCCCAAAGGGTCGAGCAGTACTTC. It is translated as CASSEGPQRVEQYF.

The rearrangement links TRBV20-1 to TRBJ1-1, with D perhaps matching TRBD1 (6 bases). This CDR3 comprises 13 residues. Germline CDR1 and CDR2: DFQATT and SNEGSKA (reference sequence). The DNA of the CDR3 is TGCATGGGAACAGGGACGCGGGACGGTGAAGCTTTCTTT. Protein product: CMGTGTRDGEAFF.

Relative to its sample, this clone is medium-sized. Different DNA sequences within this sample yield the same CDR3. The V call is TRBV10-3, the J call TRBJ2-1; TRBD1 or TRBD2 may be the D gene (5 bases each). CDR3 length equals 18 residues. The V gene lost 7 bases and the J gene lost 0 bases, with 22 bases spanning the gap. The germline V gene encodes CDR1 ENHRY and CDR2 SYGVKD. The CDR3 is CAINPGPGYSFSYNEQFF. The DNA for the CDR3 is TGTGCCATCAATCCGGGACCAGGGTACTCCTTCTCCTACAATGAGCAGTTCTTC.

This sequence joins TRBV19 and TRBJ1-3, with D perhaps TRBD1 (5 bases). Trimming shortened V by 8 bases and J by 0 bases, and 14 bases separated the two germline ends. This CDR3 is built from 15 residues. The germline V gene has CDR1 LNHDA and CDR2 SQIVND (reference sequence). The CDR3 DNA reads TGTGCCAGTGGGGCAGGGCTAATCTCTGGAAACACCATATATTTT. Amino acid sequence: CASGAGLISGNTIYF. Full variable domain (missing parts from reference TRBV19 and TRBJ1-3): DGGITQSPKYLFRKEGQNVTLSCEQNLNHDAMYWYRQDPGQGLRLIYYSQIVNDFQKGDIAEGYSVSREKKESFPLTVTSAQKNPTAFYLCASGAGLISGNTIYFGEGSWLTVV.

This clone rates as medium-sized. The chain recombines TRBV19 with TRBJ1-6; tentative D call: TRBD1 (5 bases). The V gene's germline CDR1 is LNHDA and CDR2 SQIVND (reference sequence). The germline V and J ends were trimmed by 10 bases and 17 bases, with 18 bases remaining between them. CDR3 length equals 11 residues. The DNA for the CDR3 is TGTGCCACACTGGGGGACTCCGTGTTCCACTTT. Protein: CATLGDSVFHF. Complete variable domain (other parts from reference TRBV19 and TRBJ1-6): DGGITQSPKYLFRKEGQNVTLSCEQNLNHDAMYWYRQDPGQGLRLIYYSQIVNDFQKGDIAEGYSVSREKKESFPLTVTSAQKNPTAFYLCATLGDSVFHFGNGTRLTVT.

In the case of this clone: The sample holds other DNA sequences that translate to the same CDR3. The V and J genes are TRBV27 and TRBJ2-7; 8 bases align to TRBD2. The CDR3 has 14 amino acids. From germline, CDR1 is MNHEY and CDR2 SMNVEV (reference sequence). V dropped 5 bases and J dropped 3; count of bases not matched to a gene: 6. CDR3 residues: CASSIGTSGYEQYF. The CDR3 DNA reads TGTGCCAGCAGTATAGGTACTAGCGGCTACGAGCAGTACTTC.

In this sample, this clone turned up many times. The chain employs TRBV20-1 and TRBJ2-1, with D possibly being TRBD1 (6 bases). The V gene's germline CDR1 is DFQATT and CDR2 SNEGSKA (reference sequence). This CDR3 spans 13 amino acids. The DNA of the CDR3 is TGCAGCCTACCTAGGGGGACCTACAATGAGCAGTTCTTC. Protein product: CSLPRGTYNEQFF.

Ten or more counts support this clone. The chain recombines TRBV12-3 or TRBV12-4 with TRBJ1-5, with TRBD1 matching over 9 bases. Unmatched junction bases numbered 1, after V lost 6 bases and J lost 4 bases. The CDR3 length is 13 residues. CDR3 amino acids: CASRGQGNQPQHF. Written as DNA, the CDR3 is TGTGCCAGCAGAGGACAGGGGAATCAGCCCCAGCATTTT.

The sample holds many counts of this clone. The gene calls are TRBV27 and TRBJ2-6; no clear D. The CDR3 is made up of 15 amino acids. Germline V lookup: CDR1 MNHEY, CDR2 SMNVEV (reference sequence). V lost 6 bases and J lost 0, with 9 bases in between. The CDR3 nucleotides read TGTGCCAGCAGCCCCCTACTCTCTGGGGCCAACGTCCTGACTTTC. Translating it yields CASSPLLSGANVLTF. Drawing the rest from reference TRBV27 and TRBJ2-6, the complete variable domain is EAQVTQNPRYLITVTGKKLTVTCSQNMNHEYMSWYRQDPGLGLRQIYYSMNVEVTDKGDVPEGYKVSRKEKRNFPLILESPSPNQTSLYFCASSPLLSGANVLTFGAGSRLTVL.

Ten or more counts support this clone. The chain employs TRBV12-3 or TRBV12-4 and TRBJ2-7, with 8 bases aligning to TRBD2. J lost 5 bases, V lost 6 bases, and 12 bases had no gene match. This CDR3 contains 15 residues. The CDR3 DNA sequence: TGTGCCAGCAGCCCATCGGGGGGGCTGAATCACGAGCAGTACTTC. Its translation: CASSPSGGLNHEQYF.

The CDR3, as DNA: TGTGCCAGCAGCTTATTGCACTCGACCTTGCCCGGACAGGGGGGCAATGAGCAGTTCTTC. The encoded protein is CASSLLHSTLPGQGGNEQFF. V is TRBV7-6 and J is TRBJ2-1; 10 nucleotides agree with TRBD1. The CDR3 spans 20 residues. V shed 2 bases, J shed 6 bases, and the junction held 19 bases outside the gene matches. Germline CDR1 SGHVS, CDR2 FNYEAQ.

There are many counts of this clone. V and J are TRBV7-2 and TRBJ2-3; 10 nucleotides agree with TRBD2. The length of the CDR3 is 14 residues. J gave up 5 bases and V 3 bases, and 2 bases lay outside the gene matches. Germline lookup yields CDR1 SGHTA and CDR2 FQGNSA. The CDR3 loop reads CASSLLAGVDTQYF. The CDR3 region has the DNA TGTGCCAGCAGCTTGCTAGCGGGAGTAGATACGCAGTATTTT. Variable domain in full (rest from reference TRBV7-2 and TRBJ2-3): GAGVSQSPSNKVTEKGKDVELRCDPISGHTALYWYRQSLGQGLEFLIYFQGNSAPDKSGLPSDRFSAERTGGSVSTLTIQRTQQEDSAVYLCASSLLAGVDTQYFGPGTRLTVL.

This clone has ten or more counts. The gene calls are TRBV6-1 and TRBJ2-5, with TRBD1 identical over 8 bases. The CDR3 is 15 amino acids. From germline, CDR1 is MNHNS and CDR2 SASEGT. Losses at the gene ends were 6 bases for V and 5 bases for J; bases not matched to a gene: 11. CDR3 loop: CASREAGGGWETQYF. The DNA for the CDR3 is TGTGCCAGCAGGGAGGCAGGGGGCGGGTGGGAGACCCAGTACTTC.

The sample holds many counts of this clone. The J gene is TRBJ2-3, the V gene TRBV9, with D unresolved. Per the germline V gene, CDR1 is SGDLS and CDR2 is YYNGEE. CDR3 length: 13 residues. Trimming shortened V by 4 bases and J by 7 bases, and 13 bases separated the two germline ends. The CDR3 sequence is CASSPRNRYTQYF. The CDR3 nucleotides read TGTGCCAGCAGCCCGAGGAACCGTTATACGCAGTATTTT.

This clone turned up a few times. This chain uses TRBV6-1 with TRBJ1-3, with D unclear. CDR1 and CDR2 from the germline V gene are MNHNS and SASEGT. This CDR3 has 13 amino acids. Between the trimmed V and J ends, which lost 8 bases and 1 base, there was a span of 9 bases. For the CDR3, the DNA is TGTGCCAGCCAGGTCGTTTCTGGAAACACCATATATTTT. Its protein product is CASQVVSGNTIYF.

Turning to this clone: Germline is not matched at one junction end, which may reflect a read error. This chain connects TRBV6-1 to TRBJ1-1; 7 bases match TRBD1. CDR3 length equals 15 residues. Germline V gives CDR1 MNHNS, CDR2 SASEGT. The CDR3 DNA follows: TGTGCCAGCAGTGAAACCGACAGGGTGAATACTGAAGCTTTCTTT. Translated: CASSETDRVNTEAFF.

V and J are TRBV11-1 and TRBJ2-2; 15 bases agree with TRBD2. After removal of 5 bases from V and 1 base from J, the junction contained 8 bases not matched to a gene. Germline lookup yields CDR1 SGHAT and CDR2 FQDESV (reference sequence). The CDR3 contains 19 residues. CDR3 protein: CASSIPPGLAGGNTGELFF. The CDR3 nucleotides read TGTGCCAGCAGCATTCCTCCGGGACTAGCGGGGGGGAACACCGGGGAGCTGTTTTTT.

About this clone itself: An end of the junction differs from the germline gene, which may be a read error. The chain employs TRBV10-1 and TRBJ2-1; TRBD2 matches at 8 bases. CDR3 length equals 15 residues. CDR1 is WNHNN and CDR2 is SYGVQD in the germline V gene (reference sequence). The CDR3 sequence: CASRESASGSNEQFF. The CDR3, as DNA: TGCGCCAGCAGAGAGTCGGCCAGCGGGAGTAACGAGCAGTTCTTC.

This clone came up many times. The rearrangement joins TRBV11-2 to TRBJ1-3; D gene unclear. The germline V gene has CDR1 SGHAT and CDR2 FQNNGV. Trimming stripped 3 bases from V and 8 bases from J, with 11 bases between. CDR3 length: 13 amino acids. CDR3 bases: TGTGCCAGCAGCTTTGCAGTTGGCGACACCATATATTTT. This translates into CASSFAVGDTIYF.

Many counts were recorded for this clone. CDR3 in amino acids: CAISDTTGGHQETQYF. The DNA of the CDR3 is TGTGCCATCAGTGATACCACGGGGGGTCACCAAGAGACCCAGTACTTC. V is TRBV10-3 and J is TRBJ2-5; 7 bases match TRBD2. The CDR3 has 16 amino acids. Germline CDR1 is ENHRY and CDR2 is SYGVKD. Germline trimming cut 3 bases from V and 0 bases from J; bases unmatched to any gene: 7.

Turning to this clone: The sample carries other DNA sequences with the same CDR3. The chain carries TRBV6-1 and TRBJ2-3; no clear D. Germline CDR1 MNHNS, CDR2 SASEGT. V was cut by 10 bases and J by 4 bases, with 12 bases left in between. The CDR3 sequence is 12 residues long. The CDR3 DNA is TGTGCCACTTCCACTAAGGCAGATACGCAGTATTTT. Translation gives CATSTKADTQYF.

This CDR3 reads CSARTGYEQYF. CDR3 nucleotides: TGCAGTGCCCGGACAGGATACGAGCAGTACTTC. The chain combines TRBV20-1 with TRBJ2-7; the match to TRBD1 covers 7 bases. J lost 4 bases, V lost 6 bases, and 3 bases had no gene match. The germline V gene has CDR1 DFQATT and CDR2 SNEGSKA (reference sequence). This CDR3 is built from 11 residues.

In this sample, this clone is medium-sized (0.01 to 0.1%). V usage is TRBV6-1 and J usage is TRBJ2-1; D not certain. The ends were cut back, 7 bases at V and 6 bases at J, with 13 bases in the middle. This CDR3 spans 13 amino acids. Germline lookup yields CDR1 MNHNS and CDR2 SASEGT. The CDR3 reads CASMMLVGNEQFF. Written as DNA, the CDR3 is TGTGCCAGCATGATGCTAGTAGGCAATGAGCAGTTCTTC.

This chain connects TRBV7-9 to TRBJ2-5; tentatively, D is TRBD2 (6 bases). Trimming removed 2 bases at V and 5 bases at J, with 12 bases between. In germline, CDR1 is SEHNR, CDR2 FQNEAQ (reference sequence). The CDR3 loop spans 14 amino acids. The CDR3 reads CASSLFGAGETQYF. The DNA of the CDR3 is TGTGCCAGCAGCTTATTCGGTGCGGGGGAGACCCAGTACTTC. Drawing the rest from reference TRBV7-9 and TRBJ2-5, the complete variable domain is DTGVSQNPRHKITKRGQNVTFRCDPISEHNRLYWYRQTLGQGPEFLTYFQNEAQLEKSRLLSDRFSAERPKGSFSTLEIQRTEQGDSAMYLCASSLFGAGETQYFGPGTRLLVL.

The chain links TRBV6-1 to TRBJ2-1, with 8 bases identical to TRBD1. The CDR3 is 15 residues long. Per germline, CDR1 MNHNS and CDR2 SASEGT. With 5 bases clipped from V and 6 bases from J, the junction kept 9 bases outside the gene matches. CDR3 nucleotide sequence: TGTGCCAGCAGTTTAGGGACAGGAGAGGTCAATGAGCAGTTCTTC. Amino acids: CASSLGTGEVNEQFF.